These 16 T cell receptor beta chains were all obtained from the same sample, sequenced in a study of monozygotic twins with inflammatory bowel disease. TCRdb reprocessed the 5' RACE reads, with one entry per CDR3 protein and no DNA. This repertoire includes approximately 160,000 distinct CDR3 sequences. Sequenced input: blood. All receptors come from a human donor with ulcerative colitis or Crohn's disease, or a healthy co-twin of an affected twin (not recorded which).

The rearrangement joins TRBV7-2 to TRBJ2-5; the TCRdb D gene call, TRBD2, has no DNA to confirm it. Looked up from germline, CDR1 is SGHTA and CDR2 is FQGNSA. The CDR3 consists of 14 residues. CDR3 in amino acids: CASTQLAGGQTQYF.

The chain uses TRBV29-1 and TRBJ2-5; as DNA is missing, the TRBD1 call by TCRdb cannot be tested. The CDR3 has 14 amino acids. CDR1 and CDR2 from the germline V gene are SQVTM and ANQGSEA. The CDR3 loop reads CSAPLDLLQETQYF.

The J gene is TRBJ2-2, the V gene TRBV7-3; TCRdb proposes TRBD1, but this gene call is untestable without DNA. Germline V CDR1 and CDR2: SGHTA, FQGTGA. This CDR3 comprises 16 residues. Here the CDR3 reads CASSPAGRGNTGELFF.

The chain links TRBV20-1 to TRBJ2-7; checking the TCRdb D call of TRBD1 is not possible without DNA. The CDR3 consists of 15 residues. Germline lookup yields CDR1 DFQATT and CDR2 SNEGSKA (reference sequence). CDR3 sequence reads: CSAPYSGGGTYEQYF.

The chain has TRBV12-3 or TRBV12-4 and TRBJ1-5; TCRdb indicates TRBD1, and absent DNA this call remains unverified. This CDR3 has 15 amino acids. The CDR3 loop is CASSFAGDSNQPQHF.

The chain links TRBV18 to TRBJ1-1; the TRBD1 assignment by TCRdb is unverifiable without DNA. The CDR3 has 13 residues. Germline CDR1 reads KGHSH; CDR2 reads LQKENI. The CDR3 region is CASSPPWGTEAFF. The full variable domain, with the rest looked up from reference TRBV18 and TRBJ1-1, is NAGVMQNPRHLVRRRGQEARLRCSPMKGHSHVYWYRQLPEEGLKFMVYLQKENIIDESGMPKERFSAEFPKEGPSILRIQQVVRGDSAAYFCASSPPWGTEAFFGQGTRLTVV.

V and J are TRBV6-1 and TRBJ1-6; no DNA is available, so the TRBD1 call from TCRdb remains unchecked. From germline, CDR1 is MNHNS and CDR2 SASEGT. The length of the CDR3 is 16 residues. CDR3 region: CASRDPTGTGESPLHF.

CDR3 protein: CASSPHLAGSNYGYTF. The rearrangement links TRBV7-2 to TRBJ1-2. Germline lookup yields CDR1 SGHTA and CDR2 FQGNSA. The CDR3 runs 16 residues.

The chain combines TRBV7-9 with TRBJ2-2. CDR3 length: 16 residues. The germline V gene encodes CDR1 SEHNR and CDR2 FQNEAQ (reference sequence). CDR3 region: CASSLDSWGFTGELFF.

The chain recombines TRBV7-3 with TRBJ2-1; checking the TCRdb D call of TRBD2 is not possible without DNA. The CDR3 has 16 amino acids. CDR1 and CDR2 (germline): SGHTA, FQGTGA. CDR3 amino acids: CASSLVPSGAYNEQFF.

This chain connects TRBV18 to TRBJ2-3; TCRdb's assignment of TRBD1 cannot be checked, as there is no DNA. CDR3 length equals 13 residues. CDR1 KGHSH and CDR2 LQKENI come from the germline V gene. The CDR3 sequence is CASSPRQGDTQYF.

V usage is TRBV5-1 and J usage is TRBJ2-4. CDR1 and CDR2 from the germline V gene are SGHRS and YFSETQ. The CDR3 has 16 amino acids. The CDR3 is CASSLDIRNSKNIQYF.

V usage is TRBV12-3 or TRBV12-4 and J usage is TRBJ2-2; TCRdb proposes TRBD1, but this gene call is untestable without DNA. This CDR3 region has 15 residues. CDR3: CASSPDRRNTGELFF.

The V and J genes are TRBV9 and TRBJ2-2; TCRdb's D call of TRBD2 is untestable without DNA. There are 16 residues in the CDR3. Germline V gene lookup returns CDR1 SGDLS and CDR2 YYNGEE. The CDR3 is CASSVSAGAGTGELFF.

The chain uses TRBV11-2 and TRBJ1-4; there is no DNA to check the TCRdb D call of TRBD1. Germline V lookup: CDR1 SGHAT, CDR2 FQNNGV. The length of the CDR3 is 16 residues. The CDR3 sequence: CASSLNLATYNEKLFF.

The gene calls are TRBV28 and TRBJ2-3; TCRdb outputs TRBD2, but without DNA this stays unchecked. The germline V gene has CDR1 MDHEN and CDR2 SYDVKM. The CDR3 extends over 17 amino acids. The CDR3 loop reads CASTLPGLAGPTDTQYF.